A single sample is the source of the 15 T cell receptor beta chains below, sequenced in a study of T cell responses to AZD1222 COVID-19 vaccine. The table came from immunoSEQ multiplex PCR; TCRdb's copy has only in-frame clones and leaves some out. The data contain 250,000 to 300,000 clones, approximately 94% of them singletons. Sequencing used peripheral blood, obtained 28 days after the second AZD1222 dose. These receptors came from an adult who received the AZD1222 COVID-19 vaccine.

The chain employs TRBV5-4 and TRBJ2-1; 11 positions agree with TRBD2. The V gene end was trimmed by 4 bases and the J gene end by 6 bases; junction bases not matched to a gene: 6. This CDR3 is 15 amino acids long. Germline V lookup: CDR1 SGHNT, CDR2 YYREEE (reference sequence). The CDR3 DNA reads TGTGCCAGCAGCCCCGGGACTAGCGGAGGCAATGAGCAGTTCTTC. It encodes CASSPGTSGGNEQFF. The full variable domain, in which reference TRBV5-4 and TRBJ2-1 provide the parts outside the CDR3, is ETGVTQSPTHLIKTRGQQVTLRCSSQSGHNTVSWYQQALGQGPQFIFQYYREEENGRGNFPPRFSGLQFPNYSSELNVNALELDDSALYLCASSPGTSGGNEQFFGPGTRLTVL.

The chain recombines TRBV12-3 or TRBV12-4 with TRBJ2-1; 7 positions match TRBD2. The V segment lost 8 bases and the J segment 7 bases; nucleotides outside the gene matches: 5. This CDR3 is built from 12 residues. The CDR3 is CASGRAGNEQFF. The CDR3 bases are TGTGCCAGCGGGAGGGCCGGGAATGAGCAGTTCTTC.

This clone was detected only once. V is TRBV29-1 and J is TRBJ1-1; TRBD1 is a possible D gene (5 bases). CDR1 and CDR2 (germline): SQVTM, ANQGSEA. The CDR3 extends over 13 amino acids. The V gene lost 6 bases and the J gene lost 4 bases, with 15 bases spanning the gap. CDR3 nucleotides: TGCAGCGTCATACCCCAGGGAATCACTGAAGCTTTCTTT. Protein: CSVIPQGITEAFF.

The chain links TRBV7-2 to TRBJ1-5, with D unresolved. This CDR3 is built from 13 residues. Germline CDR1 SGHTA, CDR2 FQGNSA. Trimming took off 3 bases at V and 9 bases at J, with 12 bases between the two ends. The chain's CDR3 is CASSFSREVPQHF. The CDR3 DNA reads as TGTGCCAGCAGCTTCAGTCGGGAGGTGCCCCAGCATTTT.

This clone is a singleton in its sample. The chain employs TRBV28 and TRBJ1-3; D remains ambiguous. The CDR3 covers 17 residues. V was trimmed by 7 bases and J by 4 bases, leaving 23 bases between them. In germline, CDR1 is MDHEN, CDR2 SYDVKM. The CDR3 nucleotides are TGTGCCAGCACCCCTAGCCCCCCCCTGGGTGCGGGAAACACCATATATTTT. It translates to CASTPSPPLGAGNTIYF.

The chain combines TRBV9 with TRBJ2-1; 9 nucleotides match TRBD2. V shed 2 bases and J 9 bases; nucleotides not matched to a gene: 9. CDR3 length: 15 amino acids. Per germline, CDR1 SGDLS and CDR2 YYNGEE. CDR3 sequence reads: CASSVTSGRSFEQFF. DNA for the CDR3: TGTGCCAGCAGCGTGACTAGCGGTCGCTCTTTTGAGCAGTTCTTC.

In DNA form, the CDR3 reads TGTGCCAGGACGACCGGTTGGGATCTTTGTAATCAGCCCCAGCATTTT. It is translated as CARTTGWDLCNQPQHF. This chain joins TRBV6-6 and TRBJ1-5; D is ambiguous. V was clipped by 9 bases and J by 4 bases, with 22 bases between them. The CDR3 is 16 residues long. Germline values: CDR1 MNHNY, CDR2 SVGAGI (reference sequence).

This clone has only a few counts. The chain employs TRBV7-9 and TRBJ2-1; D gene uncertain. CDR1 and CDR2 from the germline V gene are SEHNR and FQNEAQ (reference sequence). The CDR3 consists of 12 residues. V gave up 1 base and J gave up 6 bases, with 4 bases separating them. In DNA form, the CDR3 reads TGTGCCAGCAGCTTAGTCGGCAATGAGCAGTTCTTC. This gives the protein CASSLVGNEQFF.

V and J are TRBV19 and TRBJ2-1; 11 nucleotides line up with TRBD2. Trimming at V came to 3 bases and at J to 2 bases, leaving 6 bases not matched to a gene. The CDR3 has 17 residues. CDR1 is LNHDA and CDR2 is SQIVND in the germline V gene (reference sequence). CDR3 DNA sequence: TGTGCCAGTAGTATCCTAGCGGGAGGTTCGCCCTACAATGAGCAGTTCTTC. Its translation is CASSILAGGSPYNEQFF.

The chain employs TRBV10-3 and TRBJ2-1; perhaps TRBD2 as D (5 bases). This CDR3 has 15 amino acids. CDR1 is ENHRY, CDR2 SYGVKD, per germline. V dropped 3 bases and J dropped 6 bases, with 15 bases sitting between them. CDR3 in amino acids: CAISDPGERVNEQFF. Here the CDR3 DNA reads TGTGCCATCAGTGACCCCGGGGAGCGAGTCAATGAGCAGTTCTTC.

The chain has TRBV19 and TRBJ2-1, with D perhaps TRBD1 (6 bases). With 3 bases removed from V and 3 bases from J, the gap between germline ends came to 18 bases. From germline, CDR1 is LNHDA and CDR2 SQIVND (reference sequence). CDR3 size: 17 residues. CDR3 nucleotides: TGTGCCAGTAGTATCGTTTCAGGCAGGGACATCTACAATGAGCAGTTCTTC. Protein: CASSIVSGRDIYNEQFF.

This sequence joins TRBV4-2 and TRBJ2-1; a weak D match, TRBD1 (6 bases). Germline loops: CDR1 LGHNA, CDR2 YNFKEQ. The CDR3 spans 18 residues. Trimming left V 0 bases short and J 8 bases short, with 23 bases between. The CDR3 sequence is CASSQDASGQGYVDEQFF. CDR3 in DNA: TGTGCCAGCAGCCAAGATGCCTCGGGGCAGGGGTACGTGGATGAGCAGTTCTTC.

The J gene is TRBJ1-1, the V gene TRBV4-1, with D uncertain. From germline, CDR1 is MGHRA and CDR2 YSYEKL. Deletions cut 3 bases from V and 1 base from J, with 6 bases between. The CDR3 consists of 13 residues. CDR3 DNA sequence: TGCGCCAGCAGCCATGAGAAGAACACTGAAGCTTTCTTT. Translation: CASSHEKNTEAFF.

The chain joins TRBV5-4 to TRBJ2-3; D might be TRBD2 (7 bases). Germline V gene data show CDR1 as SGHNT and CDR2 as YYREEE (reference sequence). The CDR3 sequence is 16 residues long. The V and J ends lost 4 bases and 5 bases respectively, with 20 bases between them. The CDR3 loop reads CASSPRRGRGGDTQYF. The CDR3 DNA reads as TGTGCCAGCAGCCCCCGGCGCGGGAGAGGGGGAGATACGCAGTATTTT.

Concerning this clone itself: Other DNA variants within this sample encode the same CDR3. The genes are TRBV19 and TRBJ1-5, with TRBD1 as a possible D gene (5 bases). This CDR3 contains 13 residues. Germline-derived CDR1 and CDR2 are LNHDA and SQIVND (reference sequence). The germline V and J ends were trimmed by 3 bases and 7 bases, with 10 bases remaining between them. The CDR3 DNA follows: TGTGCCAGTAGTATCCAGGGAGGGCAGCCCCAGCATTTT. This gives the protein CASSIQGGQPQHF.